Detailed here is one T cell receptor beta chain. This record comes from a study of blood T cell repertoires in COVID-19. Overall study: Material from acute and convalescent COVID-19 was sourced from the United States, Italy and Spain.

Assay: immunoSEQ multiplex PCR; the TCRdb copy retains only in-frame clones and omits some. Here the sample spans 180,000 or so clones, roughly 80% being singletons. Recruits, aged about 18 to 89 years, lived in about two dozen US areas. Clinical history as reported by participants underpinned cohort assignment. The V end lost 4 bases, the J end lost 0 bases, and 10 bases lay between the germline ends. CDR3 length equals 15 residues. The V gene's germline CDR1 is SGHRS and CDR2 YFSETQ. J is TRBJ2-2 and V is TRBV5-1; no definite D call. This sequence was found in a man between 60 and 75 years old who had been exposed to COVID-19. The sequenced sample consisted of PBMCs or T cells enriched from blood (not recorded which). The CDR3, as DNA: TGCGCCAGCAGCCAAACAGTCACGAACACCGGGGAGCTGTTTTTT. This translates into CASSQTVTNTGELFF. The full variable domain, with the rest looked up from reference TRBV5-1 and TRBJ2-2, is KAGVTQTPRYLIKTRGQQVTLSCSPISGHRSVSWYQQTPGQGLQFLFEYFSETQRNKGNFPGRFSGRQFSNSRSEMNVSTLELGDSALYLCASSQTVTNTGELFFGEGSRLTVL.